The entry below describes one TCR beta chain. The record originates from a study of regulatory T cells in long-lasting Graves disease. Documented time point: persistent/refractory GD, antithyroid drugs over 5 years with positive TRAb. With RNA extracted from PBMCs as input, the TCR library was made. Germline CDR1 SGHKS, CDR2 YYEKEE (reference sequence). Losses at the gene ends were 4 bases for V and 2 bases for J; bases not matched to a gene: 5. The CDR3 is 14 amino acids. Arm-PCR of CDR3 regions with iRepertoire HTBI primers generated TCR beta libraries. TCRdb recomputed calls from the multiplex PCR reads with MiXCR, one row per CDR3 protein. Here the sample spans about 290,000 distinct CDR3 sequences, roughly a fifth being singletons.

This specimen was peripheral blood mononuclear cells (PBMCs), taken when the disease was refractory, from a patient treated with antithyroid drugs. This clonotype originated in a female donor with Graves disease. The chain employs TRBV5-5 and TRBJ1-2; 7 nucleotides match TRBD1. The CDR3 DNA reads TGTGCCAGCAGCCCCGGACAGGAGAACTATGGCTACACCTTC. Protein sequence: CASSPGQENYGYTF.